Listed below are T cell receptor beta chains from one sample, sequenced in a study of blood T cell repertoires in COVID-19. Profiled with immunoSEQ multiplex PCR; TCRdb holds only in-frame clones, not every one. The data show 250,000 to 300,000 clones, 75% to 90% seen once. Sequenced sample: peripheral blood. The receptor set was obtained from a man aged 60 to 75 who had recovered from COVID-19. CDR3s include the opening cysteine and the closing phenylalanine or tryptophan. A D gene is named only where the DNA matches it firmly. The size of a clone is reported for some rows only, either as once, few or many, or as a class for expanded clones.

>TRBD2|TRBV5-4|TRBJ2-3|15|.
TGTGCCAGCAGCGTCCAAGGTGCGGGGGGGAATACGCAGTATTTT
CASSVQGAGGNTQYF
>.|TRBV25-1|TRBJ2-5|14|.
TGTGCCAGCAGGGCACAGGAAAATCGGGAGACCCAGTACTTC
CASRAQENRETQYF
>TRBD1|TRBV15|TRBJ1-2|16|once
TGTGCCACCAGCAGAGACAGGGGACAGGGGGCAGGTGGCTACACCTTC
CATSRDRGQGAGGYTF
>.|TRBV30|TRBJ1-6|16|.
TGTGCCTGGGCTCTGACGGCTAGCTCCTATAATTCACCCCTCCACTTT
CAWALTASSYNSPLHF
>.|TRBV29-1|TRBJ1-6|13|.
TGCAGCGTTGAAACGGGTCGGGGTTCACCCCTCCACTTT
CSVETGRGSPLHF
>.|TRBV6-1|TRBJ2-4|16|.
TGTGCCAGCAGTGAACGGCGGGCACTAGCCAAAAACATTCAGTACTTC
CASSERRALAKNIQYF
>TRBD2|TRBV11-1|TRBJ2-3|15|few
TGTGCCAGCAGCGTTAGCGGGGGGTTACCCCATACGCAGTATTTT
CASSVSGGLPHTQYF
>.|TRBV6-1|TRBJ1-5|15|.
TGTGCCAGCAGTGAGGCGGGGGGTCAGCATCAGCCCCAGCATTTT
CASSEAGGQHQPQHF
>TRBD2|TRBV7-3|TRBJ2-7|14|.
TGTGCCAGCAGCTTCGGCGGGGGGAGCTACGAGCAGTACTTC
CASSFGGGSYEQYF
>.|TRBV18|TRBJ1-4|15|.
TGTGCCAGCTCAACCAACACACAAGCTAATGAAAAACTGTTTTTT
CASSTNTQANEKLFF
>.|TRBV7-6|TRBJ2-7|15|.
TGTGCCAGCAGCTTAGCAGCGGACGGGTCCCACGAGCAGTACTTC
CASSLAADGSHEQYF
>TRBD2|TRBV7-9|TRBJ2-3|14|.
TGTGCCAGCAGCTTACTAGCGGGGACAGATACGCAGTATTTT
CASSLLAGTDTQYF
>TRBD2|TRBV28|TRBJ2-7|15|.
TGTGCCAGCAGTGGAACCGGGACTAGCGGCTGGGGGCAGTACTTC
CASSGTGTSGWGQYF
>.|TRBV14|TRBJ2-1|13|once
TGTGCCAGCAGCCCCCTGGCTTACAATGAGCAGTTCTTC
CASSPLAYNEQFF
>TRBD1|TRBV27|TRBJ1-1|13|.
TGTGCCAGCAAGGGGACAGGCGGTACTGAAGCTTTCTTT
CASKGTGGTEAFF
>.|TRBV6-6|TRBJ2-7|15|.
TGTGCCAGCAGTCCCCTAATGGGTCGGGTCTACGAGCAGTACTTC
CASSPLMGRVYEQYF
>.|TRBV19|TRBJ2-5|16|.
TGTGCCAGTAGTATAGGGGCGGGATCGGGTGAAGAGACCCAGTACTTC
CASSIGAGSGEETQYF
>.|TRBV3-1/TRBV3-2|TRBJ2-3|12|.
TGTGCCAGCAGCCACCGACAGCCTACGCAGTATTTT
CASSHRQPTQYF
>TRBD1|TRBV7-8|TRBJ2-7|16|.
TGTGCCAGCAGCTTAGTAGAGGGACAGGGGGCTTACGAGCAGTACTTC
CASSLVEGQGAYEQYF
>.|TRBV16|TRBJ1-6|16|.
TGTGCCAGCAGCCGACCTCCTCCTGCGGGTAATTCACCCCTCCACTTT
CASSRPPPAGNSPLHF
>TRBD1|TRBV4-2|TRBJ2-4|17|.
TGTGCCAGCAGCCAAGCGACAGGGGGAGGTTTTGTAAACATTCAGTACTTC
CASSQATGGGFVNIQYF
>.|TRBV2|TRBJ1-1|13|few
TGTGCCAGCAGTGAAAGCGGGGGCGCTGAAGCTTTCTTT
CASSESGGAEAFF
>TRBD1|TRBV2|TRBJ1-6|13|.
TGTGCCAGCAGGGGACAGGGCAATTCACCCCTCCACTTT
CASRGQGNSPLHF
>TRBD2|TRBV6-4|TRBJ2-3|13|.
TGTGCCAGCAGTAGCGGGGGAAGCAGCACGCAGTATTTT
CASSSGGSSTQYF
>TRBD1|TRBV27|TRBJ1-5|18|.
TGTGCCAGCAGCCCAACCCAGGGGGCTGGGTGGAGCAATCAGCCCCAGCATTTT
CASSPTQGAGWSNQPQHF
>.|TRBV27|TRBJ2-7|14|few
TGTGCCAGCAGTCCATCAGGGACAAACTACGAGCAGTACTTC
CASSPSGTNYEQYF
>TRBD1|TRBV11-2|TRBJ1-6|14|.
TGTGCCAGCAGCCCTCGGGACAGGAATTCACCCCTCCACTTT
CASSPRDRNSPLHF
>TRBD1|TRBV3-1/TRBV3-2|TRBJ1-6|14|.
TGTGCCAGCAGCCAAGGGACAGGCGTAGTACCCCTCCACTTT
CASSQGTGVVPLHF
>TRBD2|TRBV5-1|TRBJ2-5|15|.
TGCGCCAGCAGCTTGGGGGGGACTAGGGAAGAGACCCAGTACTTC
CASSLGGTREETQYF
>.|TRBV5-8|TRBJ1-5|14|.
TGTGCCAGCAGCGTTGGCATCAGGGATCAGCCCCAGCATTTT
CASSVGIRDQPQHF
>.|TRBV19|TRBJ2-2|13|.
TGTGCCAGTAGTACTTCGAACACCGGGGAGCTGTTTTTT
CASSTSNTGELFF
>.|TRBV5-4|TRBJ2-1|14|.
TGTGCCAGCAGCACCGGGAAGAACTACAATGAGCAGTTCTTC
CASSTGKNYNEQFF
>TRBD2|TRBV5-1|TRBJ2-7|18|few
TGCGCCAGCAGCTTGGCACTCCTACTAGCGGTGAACTCCTACGAGCAGTACTTC
CASSLALLLAVNSYEQYF
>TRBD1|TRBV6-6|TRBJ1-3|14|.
TGTGCCAGCAGCGACAGGGCCTCTGGAAACACCATATATTTT
CASSDRASGNTIYF
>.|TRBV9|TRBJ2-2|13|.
TGTGCCAGCAGCGTGCAGGGTGTCGGGGAGCTGTTTTTT
CASSVQGVGELFF
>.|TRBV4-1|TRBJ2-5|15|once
TGCGCCAGCAGCCAAGATGGAGGGGGCGGAGAGACCCAGTACTTC
CASSQDGGGGETQYF
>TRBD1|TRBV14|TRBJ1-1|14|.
TGTGCCAGCAGCCGACTAACAGGGGGCACTGAAGCTTTCTTT
CASSRLTGGTEAFF
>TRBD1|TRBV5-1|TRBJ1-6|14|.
TGCGCCAGCAGCTTGGGCAGGGGGCGATCACCCCTCCACTTT
CASSLGRGRSPLHF
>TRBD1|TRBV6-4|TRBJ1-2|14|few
TGTGCCAGCAGTACCGGGACAGGGGGCTATGGCTACACCTTC
CASSTGTGGYGYTF
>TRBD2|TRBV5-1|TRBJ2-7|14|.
TGCGCCAGCAGCCTGACTAGCTCCTCCTACGAGCAGTACTTC
CASSLTSSSYEQYF
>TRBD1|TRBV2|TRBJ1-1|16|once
TGTGCCAGCAGGGGGGACAGACTTACAGATTTGGGCGAAGCTTTCTTT
CASRGDRLTDLGEAFF
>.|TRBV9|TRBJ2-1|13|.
TGTGCCAGCAGCCCTCTTTCTCGGGATGAGCAGTTCTTC
CASSPLSRDEQFF
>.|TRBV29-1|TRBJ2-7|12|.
TGCAGCGTTCAAACAGGGACCTACGAGCAGTACTTC
CSVQTGTYEQYF
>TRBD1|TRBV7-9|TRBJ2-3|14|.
TGTGCCAGCAGCTCCTACAGGGGAACAGATACGCAGTATTTT
CASSSYRGTDTQYF
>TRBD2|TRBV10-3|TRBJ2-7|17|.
TGTGCCATCAGTGAGACCATAGTGGCTAGCGGAAAATACGAGCAGTACTTC
CAISETIVASGKYEQYF
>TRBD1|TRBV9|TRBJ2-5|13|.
TGTGCCAGCAGCCGGACAGGGGAGGAGACCCAGTACTTC
CASSRTGEETQYF
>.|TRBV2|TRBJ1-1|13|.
TGTGCCAGCAGTGGTTGGGCGTGGACTGAAGCTTTCTTT
CASSGWAWTEAFF
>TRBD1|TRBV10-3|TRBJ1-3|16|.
TGTGCCATCAGTGCTCCAGGGGGCCTTTCCGGAAACACCATATATTTT
CAISAPGGLSGNTIYF
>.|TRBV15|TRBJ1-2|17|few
TGTGCCACCAGCAGACACCACCACAGGAGAACTAACTATGGCTACACCTTC
CATSRHHHRRTNYGYTF
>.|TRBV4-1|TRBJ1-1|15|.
TGCGCCAGCAGCCAAGATCCCTCCGTAGCGGCTGAAGCTTTCTTT
CASSQDPSVAAEAFF
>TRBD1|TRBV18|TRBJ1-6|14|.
TGTGCCAGCACGACGGACAGGGTAACTTCACCCCTCCACTTT
CASTTDRVTSPLHF
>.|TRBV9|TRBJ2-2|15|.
TGTGCCAGCAGCGTGGGGACACTGAACACCGGGGAGCTGTTTTTT
CASSVGTLNTGELFF